This note documents a single TCR beta chain sequence. As handled by the study authors: Estimation of nucleated cell counts was performed using reference gene primer amplification. Only in-frame clones appear in the TCRdb table, and some are missing; sequencing was by immunoSEQ multiplex PCR. That table furnishes V, J and clone size, whereas the DNA furnished D and trimming. The sample lists about 150,000 clones, over 80% occurring once. This entry comes from a study of blood T cell repertoires in COVID-19. Overall study: Acute-phase and convalescent COVID-19 samples originated in the United States, Italy and Spain. T cells, B-cell-depleted T cells, or PBMCs provided the cDNA or gDNA that served as material.

Material for sequencing was peripheral blood. The source of this sequence is a woman aged 60-70 years with acute or convalescent COVID-19.

The CDR3 loop is CASTGQGRSTGELFF. The CDR3 nucleotides read TGTGCCAGCACTGGACAGGGGCGGAGCACCGGGGAGCTGTTTTTT. The chain is built from TRBV2 and TRBJ2-2, with 9 bases identical to TRBD1. CDR1 and CDR2 (germline): SNHLY, FYNNEI. The CDR3 extends over 15 amino acids. The V and J ends lost 7 bases and 4 bases, in that order; junction bases with no gene match: 7.